This note documents a single T cell receptor beta chain sequence. Under the authors' procedure: The assay estimated nucleated cells by amplifying reference gene primers. Only in-frame clones appear in the TCRdb table, and some are missing; sequencing was by immunoSEQ multiplex PCR. The DNA gave D and trimming, while V, J and clone size come from that table. This table holds approximately 35,000 clones, roughly 85% found once. This entry belongs to a study of blood T cell repertoires in COVID-19. Looking at the study overall: Donors in the United States, Italy and Spain gave samples during acute or convalescent COVID-19. T cells, B-cell-depleted T cells, or PBMCs supplied cDNA or gDNA.

The V gene end was trimmed by 7 bases and the J gene end by 5 bases; junction bases not matched to a gene: 10. CDR3 length: 18 residues. The germline V gene encodes CDR1 LNHDA and CDR2 SQIVND (reference sequence). Source material: peripheral blood. The chain carries TRBV19 and TRBJ2-2, with 16 bases lining up with TRBD2. This sequence was found in a man aged 55 to 70 with active COVID-19. The CDR3 here is CASKAGTSGRGVTGELFF. CDR3 nucleotides: TGTGCCAGTAAAGCCGGGACTAGCGGGAGGGGTGTAACCGGGGAGCTGTTTTTT.